Here is one T cell receptor (beta chain) with its context. No antigen is known for it. These data originate in a study of T cell responses to AZD1222 COVID-19 vaccine. Points from the study as a whole: Clonal diversity may have been underestimated, and the donors were mostly white British, with more females than males.

The table came from immunoSEQ multiplex PCR; TCRdb's copy has only in-frame clones and leaves some out. The top ten clones hold about 3% of a sample with fewer than 150,000 clones, 93% of them seen once. This CDR3 spans 15 amino acids. CDR1 is WSHSY and CDR2 is SAAADI in the germline V gene. V lost 1 base and J 1 base, leaving 10 bases between the germline ends. This sequence joins TRBV10-2 and TRBJ1-1; D call uncertain. The sequence derives from an adult in good health. The specimen comprised peripheral blood, sampled on day 0 of AZD1222 vaccination. CDR3 nucleotides: TGCGCCAGCAGTGAGTGGAACGGTCGGAACACTGAAGCTTTCTTT. Translated: CASSEWNGRNTEAFF.